This TCR beta chain comes out of a study of blood T cell repertoires in COVID-19. As for the study in general: Samples of COVID-19 (acute and convalescent) were obtained from the United States, Italy and Spain. Nucleic acid was either cDNA or gDNA, and it came from T cells, B-cell-depleted T cells, or PBMCs.

V lost 5 bases and J 7 bases, leaving 15 bases between the germline ends. Germline CDR1 MNHEY, CDR2 SVGAGI. The CDR3 runs 15 residues. This clone was counted only a few times. Original analysis: For nucleated cells, counts were estimated from reference gene primer amplification. Measured with immunoSEQ multiplex PCR; TCRdb has only the in-frame clones, and not every one. Clonal size and the V and J genes are those of that table, whereas D and trimming came from the DNA. This sample yields around 270,000 clones, of which approximately 86% are seen a single time; 8.5% to 10% belongs to the top ten. The V and J genes are TRBV6-5 and TRBJ1-6; TRBD1 might be the D (6 bases). Sequenced material: peripheral blood. This TCR was recovered from a man aged 35-49 years who had recovered from COVID-19. Written as DNA, the CDR3 is TGTGCCAGCAGTAGAGAAGGGGGAAGGAATTCACCCCTCCACTTT. Encoded protein: CASSREGGRNSPLHF.